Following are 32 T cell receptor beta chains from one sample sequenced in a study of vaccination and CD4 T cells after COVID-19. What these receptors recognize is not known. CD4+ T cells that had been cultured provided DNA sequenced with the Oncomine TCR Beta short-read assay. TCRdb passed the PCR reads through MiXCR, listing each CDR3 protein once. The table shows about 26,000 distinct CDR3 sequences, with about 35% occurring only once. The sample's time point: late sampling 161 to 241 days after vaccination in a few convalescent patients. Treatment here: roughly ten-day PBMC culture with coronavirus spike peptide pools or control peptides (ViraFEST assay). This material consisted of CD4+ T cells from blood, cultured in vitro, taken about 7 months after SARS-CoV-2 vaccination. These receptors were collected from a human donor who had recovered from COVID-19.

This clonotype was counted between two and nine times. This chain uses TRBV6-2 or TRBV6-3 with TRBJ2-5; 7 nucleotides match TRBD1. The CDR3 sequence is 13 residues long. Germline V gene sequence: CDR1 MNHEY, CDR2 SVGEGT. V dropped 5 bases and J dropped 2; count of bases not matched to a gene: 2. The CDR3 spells CASSAQGQETQYF. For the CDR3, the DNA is TGTGCCAGCAGTGCACAGGGGCAAGAGACCCAGTACTTC.

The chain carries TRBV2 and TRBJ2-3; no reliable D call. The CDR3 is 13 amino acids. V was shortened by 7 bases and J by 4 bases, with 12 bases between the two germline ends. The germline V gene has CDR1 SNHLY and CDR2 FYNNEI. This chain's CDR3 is CASNRLRSDTQYF. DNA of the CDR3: TGTGCCAGCAACCGACTCCGATCAGATACGCAGTATTTT.

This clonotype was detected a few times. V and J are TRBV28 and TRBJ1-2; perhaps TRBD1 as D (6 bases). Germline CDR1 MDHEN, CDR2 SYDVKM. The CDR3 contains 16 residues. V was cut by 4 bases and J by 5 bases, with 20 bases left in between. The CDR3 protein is CASSSTKDRGGYGYTF. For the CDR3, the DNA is TGTGCCAGCAGTTCCACCAAGGACAGAGGGGGTTATGGCTACACCTTC.

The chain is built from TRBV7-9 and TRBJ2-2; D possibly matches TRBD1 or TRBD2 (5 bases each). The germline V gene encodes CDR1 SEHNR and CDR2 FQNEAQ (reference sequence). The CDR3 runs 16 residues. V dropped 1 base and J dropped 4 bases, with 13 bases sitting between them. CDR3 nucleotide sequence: TGTGCCAGCAGCTTAGGGGGCACGGGGCTCACCGGGGAGCTGTTTTTT. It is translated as CASSLGGTGLTGELFF.

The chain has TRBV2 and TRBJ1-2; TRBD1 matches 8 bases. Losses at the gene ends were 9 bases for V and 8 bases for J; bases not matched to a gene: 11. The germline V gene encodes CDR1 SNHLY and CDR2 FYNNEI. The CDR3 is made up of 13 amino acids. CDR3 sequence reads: CARATGAAGGYTF. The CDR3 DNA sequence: TGTGCCAGAGCGACAGGGGCAGCGGGAGGCTACACCTTC.

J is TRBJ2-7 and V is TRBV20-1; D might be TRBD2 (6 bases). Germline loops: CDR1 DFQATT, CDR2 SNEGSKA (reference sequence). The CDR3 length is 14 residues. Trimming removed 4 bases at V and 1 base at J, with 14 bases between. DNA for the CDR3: TGCAGTGCTACCGAGGAGGGCTGGTCCTACGAGCAGTACTTC. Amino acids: CSATEEGWSYEQYF.

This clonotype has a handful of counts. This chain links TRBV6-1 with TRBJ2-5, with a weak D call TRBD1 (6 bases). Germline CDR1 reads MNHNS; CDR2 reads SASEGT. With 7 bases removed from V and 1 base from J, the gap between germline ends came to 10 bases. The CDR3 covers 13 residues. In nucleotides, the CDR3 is TGTGCCAGCATGCGGACAGCCCAAGAGACCCAGTACTTC. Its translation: CASMRTAQETQYF.

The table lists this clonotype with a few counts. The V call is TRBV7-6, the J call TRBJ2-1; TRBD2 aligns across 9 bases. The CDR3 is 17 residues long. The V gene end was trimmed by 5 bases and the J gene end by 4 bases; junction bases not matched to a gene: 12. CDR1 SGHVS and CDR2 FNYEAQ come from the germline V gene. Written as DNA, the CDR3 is TGTGCCAGCAGCCCAAGGCCTAGCGGGACTGATTACAATGAGCAGTTCTTC. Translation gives CASSPRPSGTDYNEQFF.

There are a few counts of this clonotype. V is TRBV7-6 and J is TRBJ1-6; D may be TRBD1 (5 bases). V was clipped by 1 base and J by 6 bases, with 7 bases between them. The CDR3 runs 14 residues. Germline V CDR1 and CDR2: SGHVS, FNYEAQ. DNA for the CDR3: TGTGCCAGCAGCTTAGGAGGGGTTAATTCACCCCTCCACTTT. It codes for CASSLGGVNSPLHF.

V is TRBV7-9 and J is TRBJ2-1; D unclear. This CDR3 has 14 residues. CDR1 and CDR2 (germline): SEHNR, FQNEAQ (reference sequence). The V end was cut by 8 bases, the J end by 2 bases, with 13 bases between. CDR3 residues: CASDSDFAYNEQFF. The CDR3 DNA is TGTGCCAGCGACTCCGACTTTGCCTACAATGAGCAGTTCTTC.

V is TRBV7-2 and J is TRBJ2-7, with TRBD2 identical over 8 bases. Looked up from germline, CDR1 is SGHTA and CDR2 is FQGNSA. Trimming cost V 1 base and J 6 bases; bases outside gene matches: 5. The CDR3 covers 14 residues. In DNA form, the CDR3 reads TGTGCCAGCAGCTTAGAAGGGACTAGTGGCGAGCAGTACTTC. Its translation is CASSLEGTSGEQYF.

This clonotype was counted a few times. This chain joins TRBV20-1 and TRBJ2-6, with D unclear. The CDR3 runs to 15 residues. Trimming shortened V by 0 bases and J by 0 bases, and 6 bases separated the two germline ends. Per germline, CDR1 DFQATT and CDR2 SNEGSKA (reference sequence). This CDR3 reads CSARDQSSGANVLTF. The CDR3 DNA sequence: TGCAGTGCTAGAGATCAGTCCTCTGGGGCCAACGTCCTGACTTTC.

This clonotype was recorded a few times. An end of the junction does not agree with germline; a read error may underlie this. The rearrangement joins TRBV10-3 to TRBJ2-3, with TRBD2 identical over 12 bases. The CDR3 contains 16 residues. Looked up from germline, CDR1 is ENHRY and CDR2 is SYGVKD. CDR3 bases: TGTGCCATCAGCCTCAAGACTAGCGGGAGCATAGATACGCAGTATTTT. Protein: CAISLKTSGSIDTQYF.

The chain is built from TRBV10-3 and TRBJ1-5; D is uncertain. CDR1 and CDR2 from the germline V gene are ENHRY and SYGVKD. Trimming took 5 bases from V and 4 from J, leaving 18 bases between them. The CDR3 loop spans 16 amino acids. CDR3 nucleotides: TGTGCCATCAGTCGGAAAGGACTCAGAGAGAATCAGCCCCAGCATTTT. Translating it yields CAISRKGLRENQPQHF.

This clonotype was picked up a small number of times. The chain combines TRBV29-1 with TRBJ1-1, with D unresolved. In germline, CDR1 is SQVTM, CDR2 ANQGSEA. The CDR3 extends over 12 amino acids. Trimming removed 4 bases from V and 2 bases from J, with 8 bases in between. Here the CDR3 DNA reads TGCAGCGTTGTCGCCTCTAACACTGAAGCTTTCTTT. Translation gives CSVVASNTEAFF.

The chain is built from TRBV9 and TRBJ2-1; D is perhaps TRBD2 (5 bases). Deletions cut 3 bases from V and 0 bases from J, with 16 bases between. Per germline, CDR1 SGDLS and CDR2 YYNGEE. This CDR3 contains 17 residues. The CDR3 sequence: CASSALGQRSSYNEQFF. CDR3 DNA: TGTGCCAGCAGCGCCCTCGGGCAGCGGAGCTCCTACAATGAGCAGTTCTTC.

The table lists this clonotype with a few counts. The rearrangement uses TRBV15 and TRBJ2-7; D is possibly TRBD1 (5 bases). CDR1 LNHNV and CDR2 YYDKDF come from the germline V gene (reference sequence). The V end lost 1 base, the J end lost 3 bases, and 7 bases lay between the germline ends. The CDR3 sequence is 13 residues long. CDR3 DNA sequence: TGTGCCACCAGCAGAGGACAGCTCTACGAGCAGTACTTC. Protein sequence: CATSRGQLYEQYF.

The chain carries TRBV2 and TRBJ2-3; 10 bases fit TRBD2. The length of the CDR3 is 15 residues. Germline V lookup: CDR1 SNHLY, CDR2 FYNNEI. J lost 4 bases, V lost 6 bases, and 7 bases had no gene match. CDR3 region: CASSPAGGRADTQYF. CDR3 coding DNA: TGTGCCAGCAGCCCAGCGGGAGGGAGGGCAGATACGCAGTATTTT.

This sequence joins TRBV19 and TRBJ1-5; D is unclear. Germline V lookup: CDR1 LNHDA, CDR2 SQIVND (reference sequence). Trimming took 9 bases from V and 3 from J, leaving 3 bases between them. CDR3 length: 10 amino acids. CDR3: CARINQPQHF. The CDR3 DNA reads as TGTGCCAGGATCAATCAGCCCCAGCATTTT.

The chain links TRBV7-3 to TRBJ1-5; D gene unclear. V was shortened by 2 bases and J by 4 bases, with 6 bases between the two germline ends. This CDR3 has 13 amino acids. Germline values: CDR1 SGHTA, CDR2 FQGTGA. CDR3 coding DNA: TGTGCCAGCAGCTTAGGGGTAAATCAGCCCCAGCATTTT. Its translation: CASSLGVNQPQHF.

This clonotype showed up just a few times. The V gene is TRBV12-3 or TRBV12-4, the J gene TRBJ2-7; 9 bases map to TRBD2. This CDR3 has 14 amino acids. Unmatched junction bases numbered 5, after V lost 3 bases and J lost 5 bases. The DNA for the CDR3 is TGTGCCAGCAGTTTTAGGCGGGAGGGACACGAGCAGTACTTC. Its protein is CASSFRREGHEQYF.

DNA of the CDR3: TGTGCCTCAAGCGCGGGGGAGACCCAGTACTTC. Its translation is CASSAGETQYF. The gene calls are TRBV19 and TRBJ2-5, with TRBD2 as a possible D gene (6 bases). The V and J ends lost 11 bases and 5 bases respectively, with 12 bases between them. Germline values: CDR1 LNHDA, CDR2 SQIVND (reference sequence). The CDR3 runs 11 residues.

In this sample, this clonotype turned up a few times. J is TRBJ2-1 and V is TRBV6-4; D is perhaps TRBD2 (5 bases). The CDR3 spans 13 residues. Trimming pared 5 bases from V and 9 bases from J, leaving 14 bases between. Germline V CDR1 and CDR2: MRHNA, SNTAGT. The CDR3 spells CASSYADSGEQFF. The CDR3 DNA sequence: TGTGCCAGCAGTTACGCGGACTCGGGTGAGCAGTTCTTC.

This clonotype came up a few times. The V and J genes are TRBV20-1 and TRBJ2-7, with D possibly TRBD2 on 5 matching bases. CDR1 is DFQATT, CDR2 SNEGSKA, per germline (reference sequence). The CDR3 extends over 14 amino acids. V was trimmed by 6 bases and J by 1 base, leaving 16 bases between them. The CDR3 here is CSAPASGGSYEQYF. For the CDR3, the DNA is TGCAGTGCCCCCGCGAGCGGAGGTTCCTACGAGCAGTACTTC.

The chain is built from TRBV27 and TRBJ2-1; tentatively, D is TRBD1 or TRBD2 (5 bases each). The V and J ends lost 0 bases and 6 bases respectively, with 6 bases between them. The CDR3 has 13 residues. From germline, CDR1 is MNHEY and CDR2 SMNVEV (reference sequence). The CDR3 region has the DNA TGTGCCAGCAGTTTATCGGGGGTCAATGAGCAGTTCTTC. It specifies CASSLSGVNEQFF.

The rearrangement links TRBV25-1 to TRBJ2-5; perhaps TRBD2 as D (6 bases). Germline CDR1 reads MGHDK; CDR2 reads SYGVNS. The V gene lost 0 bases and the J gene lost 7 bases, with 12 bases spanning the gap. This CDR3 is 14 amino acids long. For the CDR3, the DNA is TGTGCCAGCAGTGAATATGGCGGGATATGGACCCAGTACTTC. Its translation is CASSEYGGIWTQYF.

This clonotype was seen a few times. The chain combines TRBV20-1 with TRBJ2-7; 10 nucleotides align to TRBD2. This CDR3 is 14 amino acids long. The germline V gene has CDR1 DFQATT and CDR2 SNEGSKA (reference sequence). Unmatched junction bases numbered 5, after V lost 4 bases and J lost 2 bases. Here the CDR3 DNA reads TGCAGTGCTAAGATAGCGGGAGGAGCCTACGAGCAGTACTTC. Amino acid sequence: CSAKIAGGAYEQYF.

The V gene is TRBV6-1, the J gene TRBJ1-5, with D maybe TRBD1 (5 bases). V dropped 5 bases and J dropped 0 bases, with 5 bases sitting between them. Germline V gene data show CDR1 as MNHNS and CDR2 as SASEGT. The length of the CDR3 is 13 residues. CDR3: CASSRGSNQPQHF. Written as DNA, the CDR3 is TGTGCCAGCAGTAGGGGTAGCAATCAGCCCCAGCATTTT.

The CDR3 here is CAANLGLGSQPQHF. The CDR3, as DNA: TGTGCCGCGAACCTAGGATTGGGGAGTCAGCCCCAGCATTTT. V is TRBV28 and J is TRBJ1-5; D unclear. Germline V gene lookup returns CDR1 MDHEN and CDR2 SYDVKM. V shed 11 bases and J shed 6 bases, with 20 bases lying between them. This CDR3 spans 14 amino acids.

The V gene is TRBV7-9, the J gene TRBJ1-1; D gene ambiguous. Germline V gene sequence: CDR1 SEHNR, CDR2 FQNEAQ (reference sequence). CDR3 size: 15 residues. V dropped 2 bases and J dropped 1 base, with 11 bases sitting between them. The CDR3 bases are TGTGCCAGCAGCTTAACTGGACGGCAGAACACTGAAGCTTTCTTT. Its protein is CASSLTGRQNTEAFF.

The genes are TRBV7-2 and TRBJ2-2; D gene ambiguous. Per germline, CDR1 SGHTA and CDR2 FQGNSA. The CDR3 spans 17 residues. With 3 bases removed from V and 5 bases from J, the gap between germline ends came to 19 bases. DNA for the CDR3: TGTGCCAGCAGCTTCCCCCGTCGGCAGGATCTTACCGGGGAGCTGTTTTTT. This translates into CASSFPRRQDLTGELFF.

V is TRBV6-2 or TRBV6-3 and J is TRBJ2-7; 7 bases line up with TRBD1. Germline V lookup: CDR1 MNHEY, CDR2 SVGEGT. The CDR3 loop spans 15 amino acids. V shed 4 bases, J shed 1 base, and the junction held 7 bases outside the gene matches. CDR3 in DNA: TGTGCCAGCAGTTTACCAGAACAGGGGTCCTACGAGCAGTACTTC. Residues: CASSLPEQGSYEQYF.